This is a list of T cell receptor beta chains from one sample in a study of shared clonotypes between healthy human individuals. The protocol was immunoSEQ multiplex PCR, while the TCRdb copy is restricted to in-frame clones and leaves out a portion. The sample lists roughly 1,000,000 clones; around three quarters were seen once. Material for sequencing was memory CD4+ T cells from PBMCs. The origin of the receptors is a man aged 18 to 30 in good health. Some clones in this sample may be carry-over from other donors' samples. The CDR3 runs from the conserved cysteine through the conserved F or W. Each record gives: V gene, clone size, D gene, J gene, CDR3 length, CDR3 DNA, CDR3 protein. A D gene is named only where the DNA matches it firmly. Clone size is given for some rows only: seen once, a few or many times, or a class if the clone is expanded.

V: TRBV7-2; size: -; D: -; J: TRBJ2-7; length: 16; DNA: TGTGCCAGCAGCTTAGGCCTTGGGCAGGGCGGGTACGAGCAGTACTTC; CDR3: CASSLGLGQGGYEQYF
V: TRBV28; size: -; D: -; J: TRBJ1-1; length: 11; DNA: TGTGCCAGCAGGGATGGTCCTGAAGCTTTCTTT; CDR3: CASRDGPEAFF
V: TRBV4-2; size: -; D: TRBD2; J: TRBJ2-5; length: 15; DNA: TGTGCCAGCAGCCAAGTGGCGGGAGGGCGCGAGACCCAGTACTTC; CDR3: CASSQVAGGRETQYF
V: TRBV5-1; size: -; D: TRBD1; J: TRBJ1-1; length: 15; DNA: TGCGCCAGCAGCTTGGCAGGGGGTAGGAACACTGAAGCTTTCTTT; CDR3: CASSLAGGRNTEAFF
V: TRBV5-1; size: once; D: TRBD2; J: TRBJ2-3; length: 15; DNA: TGCGCCAGCAGCTTGGGCGGGAGTAAGGCAGATACGCAGTATTTT; CDR3: CASSLGGSKADTQYF
V: TRBV14; size: -; D: -; J: TRBJ2-5; length: 15; DNA: TGTGCCAGCAGCCAGATGGGGTGGTACCAAGAGACCCAGTACTTC; CDR3: CASSQMGWYQETQYF
V: TRBV5-4; size: few; D: TRBD2; J: TRBJ2-7; length: 17; DNA: TGTGCCAGCAGCTCGTCTGAAGGGACTAGCGGGACGGCCGAGCAGTACTTC; CDR3: CASSSSEGTSGTAEQYF
V: TRBV28; size: -; D: -; J: TRBJ1-1; length: 14; DNA: TGTGCCAGCAGTTCTCCGGGCATGAACACTGAAGCTTTCTTT; CDR3: CASSSPGMNTEAFF
V: TRBV7-9; size: -; D: -; J: TRBJ1-1; length: 14; DNA: TGTGCCAGCAGCCCCAGGGCGACGGGGACTGAAGCTTTCTTT; CDR3: CASSPRATGTEAFF
V: TRBV14; size: -; D: -; J: TRBJ2-7; length: 11; DNA: TGTGCCAGCAGCCAGCTCTACGAGCAGTACTTC; CDR3: CASSQLYEQYF
V: TRBV7-6; size: -; D: -; J: TRBJ2-2; length: 13; DNA: TGTGCCAGCAGCTTGCCGTCCGCCGGGGAGCTGTTTTTT; CDR3: CASSLPSAGELFF